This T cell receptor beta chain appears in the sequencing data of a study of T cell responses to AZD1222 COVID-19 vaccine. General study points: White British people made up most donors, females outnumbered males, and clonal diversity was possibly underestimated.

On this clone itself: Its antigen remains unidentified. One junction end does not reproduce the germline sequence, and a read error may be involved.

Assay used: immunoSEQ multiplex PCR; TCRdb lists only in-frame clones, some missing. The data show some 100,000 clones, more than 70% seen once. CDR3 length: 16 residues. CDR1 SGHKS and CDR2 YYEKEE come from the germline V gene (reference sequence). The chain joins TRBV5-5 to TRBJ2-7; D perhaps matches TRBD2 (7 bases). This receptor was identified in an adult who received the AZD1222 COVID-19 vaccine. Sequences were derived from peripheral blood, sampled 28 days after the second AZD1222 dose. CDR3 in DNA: TGTGCCAGCAGTTTGGCGGGGGCGCTTTCTTCCTACGAGCAGTACTTC. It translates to CASSLAGALSSYEQYF.